Following are 3 T cell receptor beta chains from one sample sequenced in a study of blood T cells in healthy people across ages. PCR was performed a second time for about 7 to 12 cycles using a sample-barcoded 5' primer and a J-beta primer mix. TCRdb used MiXCR to reprocess the 5' RACE reads, holding one entry per CDR3 protein. This sample has about 590,000 distinct CDR3 sequences, with approximately 30% found just once. Sequencing was done on a sample of blood. The source of these receptors is a woman aged 80 or older in good health.

With respect to this clonotype: At one boundary the junction diverges from the germline segment, which might be a read error. The DNA for the CDR3 is TGTGCCAGCAGTGGTTGGACTAGCGGGGGGCACACAGATACGCGGTATTTT. Translation gives CASSGWTSGGHTDTRYF. The V and J genes are TRBV27 and TRBJ2-3; 14 positions agree with TRBD2. The CDR3 covers 17 residues. Germline-derived CDR1 and CDR2 are MNHEY and SMNVEV (reference sequence).

In its sample, this clonotype was seen many times. V and J are TRBV7-2 and TRBJ1-6, with TRBD1 as a possible D gene (6 bases). CDR3 length equals 16 residues. V was pared by 7 bases and J by 4 bases, with 17 bases between. From germline, CDR1 is SGHTA and CDR2 FQGNSA. In DNA, the CDR3 is TGTGCCAGCACCCGCCCGGGGGGCCAATATAATTCACCCCTCCACTTT. Its translation: CASTRPGGQYNSPLHF.

About this clonotype: One junction end disagrees with the germline gene, perhaps due to a read error. The chain employs TRBV9 and TRBJ2-3, with 10 bases matching TRBD1. CDR3 size: 19 residues. The V gene's germline CDR1 is SGDLS and CDR2 YYNGEE. DNA for the CDR3: TGTGCCAGCAGCGCACCGGGACAGGGGAATCGTGAGGCCAAGGATACGCAGGATTTT. Its translation is CASSAPGQGNREAKDTQDF. Full variable domain (outside the CDR3, taken from reference TRBV9 and TRBJ2-3): DSGVTQTPKHLITATGQRVTLRCSPRSGDLSVYWYQQSLDQGLQFLIQYYNGEERAKGNILERFSAQQFPDLHSELNLSSLELGDSALYFCASSAPGQGNREAKDTQDFGPGTRLTVL.